This T cell receptor beta chain is drawn from a study of blood T cell repertoires in COVID-19. Study background: Researchers got acute and convalescent COVID-19 samples from the United States, Italy and Spain. The cDNA or gDNA used as material had been derived from T cells, B-cell-depleted T cells, or PBMCs.

In the original processing: Quantification of nucleated cells was approximated via reference gene primer amplification. Profiled with immunoSEQ multiplex PCR; TCRdb holds only in-frame clones, not every one. For V, J and clone size, that table is used; D and trimming come from the DNA. The repertoire holds more than 120,000 clones, with about 85% as singletons. V was trimmed by 4 bases and J by 10 bases, leaving 9 bases between them. CDR3 length: 11 amino acids. Germline values: CDR1 MGHDK, CDR2 SYGVNS. Material: peripheral blood. The sequence was collected from a human donor with acute or convalescent COVID-19. The donor label of this sample is uncertain. The V and J genes are TRBV25-1 and TRBJ2-3; tentatively, D is TRBD2 (6 bases). CDR3 loop: CASSGGDSQYF. The DNA for the CDR3 is TGTGCCAGCAGTGGGGGGGATTCGCAGTATTTT. Combining the CDR3 with reference TRBV25-1 and TRBJ2-3 gives the whole variable domain EADIYQTPRYLVIGTGKKITLECSQTMGHDKMYWYQQDPGMELHLIHYSYGVNSTEKGDLSSESTVSRIRTEHFPLTLESARPSHTSQYLCASSGGDSQYFGPGTRLTVL.